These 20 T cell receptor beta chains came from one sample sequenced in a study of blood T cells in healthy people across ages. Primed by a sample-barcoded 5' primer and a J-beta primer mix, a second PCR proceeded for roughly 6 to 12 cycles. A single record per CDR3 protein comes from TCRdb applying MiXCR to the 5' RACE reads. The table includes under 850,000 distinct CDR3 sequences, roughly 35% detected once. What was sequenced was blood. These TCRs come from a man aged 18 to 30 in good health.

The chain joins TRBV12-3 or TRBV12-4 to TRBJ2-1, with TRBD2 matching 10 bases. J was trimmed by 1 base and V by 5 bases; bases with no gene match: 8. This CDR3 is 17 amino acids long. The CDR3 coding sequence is TGTGCCAGCAGTCCCCCAGCGGGGGGGCTGTCCTACAATGAGCAGTTCTTC. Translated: CASSPPAGGLSYNEQFF.

CDR3 bases: TGCGCCAGCAGCCCCCCGGGCCATCGGACTCGAGCGAACACCGGGGAGCTGTTTTTT. Residues: CASSPPGHRTRANTGELFF. The J gene is TRBJ2-2, the V gene TRBV4-1; tentative D call: TRBD2 (5 bases). The length of the CDR3 is 19 residues. V lost 4 bases and J 0 bases, leaving 21 bases between the germline ends. Germline CDR1 is MGHRA and CDR2 is YSYEKL.

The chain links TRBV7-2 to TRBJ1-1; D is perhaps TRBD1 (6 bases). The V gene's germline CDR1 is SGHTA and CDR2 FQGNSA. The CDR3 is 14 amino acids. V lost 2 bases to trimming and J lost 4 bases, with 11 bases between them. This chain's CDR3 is CASSLSRGRTEAFF. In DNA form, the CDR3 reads TGTGCCAGCAGCTTATCCAGGGGTCGCACTGAAGCTTTCTTT. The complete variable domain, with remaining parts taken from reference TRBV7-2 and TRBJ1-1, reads GAGVSQSPSNKVTEKGKDVELRCDPISGHTALYWYRQSLGQGLEFLIYFQGNSAPDKSGLPSDRFSAERTGGSVSTLTIQRTQQEDSAVYLCASSLSRGRTEAFFGQGTRLTVV.

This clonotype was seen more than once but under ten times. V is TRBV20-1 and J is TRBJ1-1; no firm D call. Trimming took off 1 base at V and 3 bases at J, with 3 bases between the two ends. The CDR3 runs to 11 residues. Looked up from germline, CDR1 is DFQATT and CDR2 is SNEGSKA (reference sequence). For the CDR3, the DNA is TGCAGTGCTAGAGGTTACACTGAAGCTTTCTTT. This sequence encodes CSARGYTEAFF.

The CDR3 spells CASSTTGAGESLYNEQFF. The DNA of the CDR3 is TGTGCCAGCAGCACCACCGGGGCGGGGGAATCCCTCTACAATGAGCAGTTCTTC. V is TRBV21-1 and J is TRBJ2-1; TRBD1, the table's D call, was not compared with the DNA. TRBV21-1 is a pseudogene. The CDR3 has 18 amino acids.

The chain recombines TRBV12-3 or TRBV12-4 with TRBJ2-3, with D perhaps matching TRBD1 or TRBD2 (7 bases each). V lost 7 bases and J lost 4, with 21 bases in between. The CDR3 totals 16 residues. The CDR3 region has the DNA TGTGCCAGCACCCCAGGGGGGGGGCCTCTCGCAGATACGCAGTATTTT. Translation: CASTPGGGPLADTQYF.

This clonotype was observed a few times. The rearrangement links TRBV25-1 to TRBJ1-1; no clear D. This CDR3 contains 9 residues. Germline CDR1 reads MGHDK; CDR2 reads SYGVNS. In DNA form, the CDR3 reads TGTGGTCGACAAGGGAAGACTTTCTTT. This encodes CGRQGKTFF. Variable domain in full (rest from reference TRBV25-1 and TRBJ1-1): EADIYQTPRYLVIGTGKKITLECSQTMGHDKMYWYQQDPGMELHLIHYSYGVNSTEKGDLSSESTVSRIRTEHFPLTLESARPSHTSQYLCGRQGKTFFGQGTRLTVV.

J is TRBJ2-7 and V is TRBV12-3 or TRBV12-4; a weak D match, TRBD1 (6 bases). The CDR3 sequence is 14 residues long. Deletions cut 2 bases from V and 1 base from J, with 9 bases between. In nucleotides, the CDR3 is TGTGCCAGCAGTTTACGGGACACATCCTACGAGCAGTACTTC. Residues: CASSLRDTSYEQYF.

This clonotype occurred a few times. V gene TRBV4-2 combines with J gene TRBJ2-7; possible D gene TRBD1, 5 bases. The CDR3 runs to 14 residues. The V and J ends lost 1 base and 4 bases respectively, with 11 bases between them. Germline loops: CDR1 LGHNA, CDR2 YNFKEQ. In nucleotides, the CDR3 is TGTGCCAGCAGCCAAGGATCAGGGCGTTACGAGCAGTACTTC. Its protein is CASSQGSGRYEQYF.

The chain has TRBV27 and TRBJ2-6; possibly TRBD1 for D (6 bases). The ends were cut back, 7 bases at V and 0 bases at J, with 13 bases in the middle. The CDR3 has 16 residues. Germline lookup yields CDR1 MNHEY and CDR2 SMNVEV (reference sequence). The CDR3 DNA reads TGTGCCAGCAAATATCAGGGACACTCTGGGGCCAACGTCCTGACTTTC. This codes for CASKYQGHSGANVLTF.

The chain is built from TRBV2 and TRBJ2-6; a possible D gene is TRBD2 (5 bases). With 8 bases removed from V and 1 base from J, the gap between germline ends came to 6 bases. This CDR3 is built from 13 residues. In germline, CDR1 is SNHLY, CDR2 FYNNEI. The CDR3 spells CASEGSGANVLTF. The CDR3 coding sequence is TGTGCCAGCGAGGGTTCTGGGGCCAACGTCCTGACTTTC.

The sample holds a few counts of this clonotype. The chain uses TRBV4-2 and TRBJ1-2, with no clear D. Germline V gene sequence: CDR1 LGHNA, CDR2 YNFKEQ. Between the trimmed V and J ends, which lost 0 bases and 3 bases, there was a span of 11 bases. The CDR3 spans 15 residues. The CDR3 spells CASSQDPPIDYGYTF. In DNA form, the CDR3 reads TGTGCCAGCAGCCAAGATCCGCCAATCGACTATGGCTACACCTTC.

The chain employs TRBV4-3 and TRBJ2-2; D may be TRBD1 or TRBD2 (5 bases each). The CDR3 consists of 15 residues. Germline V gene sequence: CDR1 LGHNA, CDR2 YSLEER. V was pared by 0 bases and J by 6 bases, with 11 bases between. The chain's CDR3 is CASSQDTGLAGELFF. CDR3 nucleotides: TGCGCCAGCAGCCAAGATACGGGGCTAGCCGGGGAGCTGTTTTTT.

CDR3 sequence reads: CASSLNARGNTGELFF. Here the CDR3 DNA reads TGCGCCAGCAGCCTTAATGCAAGGGGTAACACCGGGGAGCTGTTTTTT. The chain is built from TRBV4-3 and TRBJ2-2, with D perhaps matching TRBD1 (5 bases). Between the trimmed V and J ends, which lost 4 bases and 2 bases, there was a span of 14 bases. This CDR3 region has 16 residues. Germline V lookup: CDR1 LGHNA, CDR2 YSLEER.

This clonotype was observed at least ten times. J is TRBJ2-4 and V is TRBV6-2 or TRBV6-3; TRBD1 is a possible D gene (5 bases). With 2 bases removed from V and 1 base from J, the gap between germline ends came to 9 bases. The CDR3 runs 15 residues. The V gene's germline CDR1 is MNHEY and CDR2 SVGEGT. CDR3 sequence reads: CASSYRGLAKNIQYF. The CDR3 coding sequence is TGTGCCAGCAGTTACAGGGGCCTGGCCAAAAACATTCAGTACTTC.

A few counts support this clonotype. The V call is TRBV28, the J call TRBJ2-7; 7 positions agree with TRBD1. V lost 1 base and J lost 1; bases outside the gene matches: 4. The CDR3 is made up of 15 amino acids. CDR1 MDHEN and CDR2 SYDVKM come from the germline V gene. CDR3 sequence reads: CASSLFDRASYEQYF. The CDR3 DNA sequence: TGTGCCAGCAGTTTATTCGACAGGGCGTCCTACGAGCAGTACTTC.

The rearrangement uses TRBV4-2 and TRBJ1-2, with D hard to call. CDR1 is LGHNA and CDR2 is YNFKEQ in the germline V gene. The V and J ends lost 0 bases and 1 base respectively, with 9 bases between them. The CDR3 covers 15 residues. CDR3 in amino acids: CASSQDWPVNYGYTF. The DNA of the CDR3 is TGTGCCAGCAGCCAAGATTGGCCTGTTAACTATGGCTACACCTTC.

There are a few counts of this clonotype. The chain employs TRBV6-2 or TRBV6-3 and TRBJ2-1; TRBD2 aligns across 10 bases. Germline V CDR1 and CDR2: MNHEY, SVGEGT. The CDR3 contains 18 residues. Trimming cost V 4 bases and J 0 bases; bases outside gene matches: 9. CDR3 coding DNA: TGTGCCAGCAGTTCCCGTGTTAGCGGGGGGTTCTCCTACAATGAGCAGTTCTTC. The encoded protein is CASSSRVSGGFSYNEQFF.

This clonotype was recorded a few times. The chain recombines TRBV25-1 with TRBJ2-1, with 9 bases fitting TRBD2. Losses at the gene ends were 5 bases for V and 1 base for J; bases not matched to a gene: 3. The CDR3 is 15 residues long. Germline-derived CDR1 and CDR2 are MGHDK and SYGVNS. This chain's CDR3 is CASSKSGGSYNEQFF. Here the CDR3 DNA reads TGTGCCAGCAGTAAGAGCGGGGGGTCCTACAATGAGCAGTTCTTC.

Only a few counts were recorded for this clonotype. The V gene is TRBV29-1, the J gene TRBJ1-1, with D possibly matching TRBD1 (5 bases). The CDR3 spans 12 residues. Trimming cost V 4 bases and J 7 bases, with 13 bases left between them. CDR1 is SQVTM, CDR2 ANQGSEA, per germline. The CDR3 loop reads CSVGDSRVEAFF. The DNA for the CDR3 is TGCAGCGTTGGTGACAGCAGAGTTGAAGCTTTCTTT.